This T cell receptor beta chain appears in the sequencing data of a study of vaccination and CD4 T cells after COVID-19 (dated by TCRdb to about 2022). About the investigation overall: Every convalescent patient had a positive nasal swab PCR test for SARS-CoV-2, with mild disease in roughly 10 patients and severe disease in one. The convalescent cohort included six males and four females, with two Hispanic individuals, seven Caucasians, two Asians and one multiracial person. Two doses of either the Pfizer-BioNTech BNT162b2 vaccine (n=8) or the Moderna mRNA-1273 vaccine (n=2) were administered to participants. Post-COVID blood samples from convalescent patients were collected a median of roughly 100 days after diagnosis, with a range of roughly 35 to 170 days. Post-vaccine blood samples were obtained a median of roughly 75 days after the second vaccine dose, with a range of roughly 14 to 241 days. Culture stimuli were overlapping spike peptide pools from SARS-CoV-2 and from the common cold coronaviruses HCoV-NL63, HCoV-OC43 and HCoV-229E. Control cultures received a CEFX viral epitope pool as the positive control, an HIV-1 Nef peptide pool as the negative control, or no peptide. The spike-specific CD4+ TCR repertoire was compared before and after mRNA vaccination in nine to ten COVID-19 convalescent patients and a handful of infection-naive healthy vaccine recipients. What the study reported, not specific to this receptor: Nearly all vaccine-specific clones in convalescent patients (304 of 307) were mono-reactive for SARS-CoV-2 spike rather than cross-reactive with common cold coronaviruses. An increase in the median number of SARS-CoV-2-reactive clonotypes from more than 20 after infection to about 39 after vaccination was observed, but the change was not found to be significant. Among the post-vaccine SARS-CoV-2-reactive clones in convalescent patients, a median around 85% showed up only after vaccination, which suggests vaccine-specific priming. Only a relatively small number of convalescent patients were included in the study, and early timepoints following natural infection were not analyzed.

Reading the label with the study, this specimen's treatment or condition is: roughly 10-day PBMC culture with coronavirus spike peptide pools or control peptides (ViraFEST assay). To expand antigen-specific T cells with peptide pools and then pick out the expanded clonotypes through TCR sequencing, the study relied on the ViraFEST assay. The convalescent patients' positive SARS-CoV-2 PCR tests fell between March and December 2020, which was before the Alpha, Beta and Delta variants emerged in the United States. PBMCs were cultured at about 2 million per well in IMDM supplemented with approximately 5% human AB serum and around 10 IU/ml IL-2, with 10 ug/ml peptide pools added. Half of the culture medium was replaced with fresh IL-2-containing medium on days 3 and 7. After 10 days of culture, CD4+ T cells were isolated by negative selection using the EasySep CD4+ T cell isolation kit. PBMCs were separated from whole blood using Ficoll-Paque Plus gradient centrifugation and then either used fresh or cryopreserved at -140C. Triplicate wells were generally used for each culture condition.

Trimming takes 6 bases from V and 6 bases from J, and the germline ends sit 11 bases apart. Reading from cysteine to phenylalanine, the CDR3 counts 13 amino acids. Only the CDR3 DNA is retained, 39 bases long and in frame from the first base. The germline V gene gives CDR1 as MNHNS and CDR2 as SASEGT. Libraries were constructed by PCR. DNA from cultured CD4+ T cells was subjected to TCR sequencing with the Oncomine TCR Beta short-read assay at the Johns Hopkins FTIC core. The QIAamp micro DNA kit was used to extract genomic DNA from the cultured CD4+ T cells. Oncomine TCR Beta libraries from cultured CD4+ T cells were pooled using unique dual indexes and sequenced on an Illumina iSeq 100. Regarding the original processing steps: Non-productive sequences were removed, and CDR3s not starting with C, not ending with F or W, or shorter than 7 amino acids were discarded. The MANAFEST web application identified antigen-specific clonotypes by comparing peptide-stimulated wells against reference wells and other culture wells. Positive clones required FDR below 0.05, an odds ratio above 5, and productive frequency above 0.1% in at least two of three replicate wells. A clonotype counted as cross-reactive if it showed significant expansion both in the SARS-CoV-2 spike wells and in at least one common cold coronavirus spike condition. Levenshtein distances (stringdist) and unrooted phylogenetic trees (ape) in R version 3.6.1 were used to assess CDR3 homology. TCRdb trimmed the raw reads at Q25, called clones with MiXCR and kept productive beta chains. Every entry covers one CDR3 protein and lists the most common genes and DNA from its rows. TCRdb, rather than the study authors, made the V and J calls. Counted in this sample were more than 10,000 distinct CDR3 sequences; over 30% of them appeared once. Of the sample, around 20% is held by the ten largest clones.

On this clonotype itself: The clone's antigen remains unknown. The input lacks base qualities; no much larger clone sits a single base away.

The source of this sequence is a human donor with COVID-19. The V gene is TRBV6-1 and the J gene is TRBJ1-4; the D gene is perhaps TRBD1, from 6 matching bases. Material for sequencing was cultured CD4+ T cells from blood. The nucleotide sequence reads TGTGCCAGCAGGGGAAGGGGGGATGAAAAACTGTTTTTT. Its protein is CASRGRGDEKLFF.